This T cell receptor (beta chain) was found in a study of cytomegalovirus exposure and HLA in healthy donors. This clone has only a few counts. Trimming pared 1 base from V and 2 bases from J, leaving 10 bases between. Per germline, CDR1 SGHRS and CDR2 YFSETQ. This CDR3 comprises 14 residues. PCR amplification relied on 60 Vbeta primers (plus 13 Jbeta primers). Sequenced by immunoSEQ multiplex PCR; TCRdb stores in-frame clones only, minus some. The sample has just over 150,000 clones, 60% to 80% seen once. The chain links TRBV5-1 to TRBJ2-7; TRBD1 might be the D (5 bases). The source of this sequence is a woman aged 50 to 60 in good health and CMV-seropositive. The sequencing input was PBMCs. CDR3 nucleotide sequence: TGCGCCAGCAGCTTGTGGGGCAGGACCTACGAGCAGTACTTC. It translates to CASSLWGRTYEQYF.